Below are 23 T cell receptor beta chains sequenced from a single sample in a study of blood T cell repertoires in COVID-19. Sequencing was performed with immunoSEQ multiplex PCR; in TCRdb, only in-frame clones are kept and a portion is missing. The sample has roughly 140,000 clones; around 81% are singletons. The material sequenced was peripheral blood. The receptor set was obtained from a man in his sixties with active or convalescent COVID-19.

The V and J genes are TRBV5-1 and TRBJ2-1, with 7 bases that match TRBD2. V dropped 4 bases and J dropped 4; count of bases not matched to a gene: 14. The CDR3 spans 17 residues. Germline V lookup: CDR1 SGHRS, CDR2 YFSETQ. In DNA form, the CDR3 reads TGCGCCAGCAGCCTATTGGGGATCGCCGGGGGGTACAATGAGCAGTTCTTC. Protein: CASSLLGIAGGYNEQFF.

The V and J genes are TRBV2 and TRBJ2-7; possible D gene TRBD2, 5 bases. The CDR3 has 14 amino acids. Germline V gene data show CDR1 as SNHLY and CDR2 as FYNNEI. Between the trimmed V and J ends, which lost 6 bases and 2 bases, there was a span of 14 bases. The CDR3 sequence: CASRELEGTYEQYF. In DNA, the CDR3 is TGTGCCAGCAGAGAACTCGAGGGAACCTACGAGCAGTACTTC.

The chain uses TRBV5-1 and TRBJ1-1, with TRBD1 identical over 7 bases. The CDR3 sequence is 14 residues long. With V trimmed by 3 bases and J by 1 base, 3 bases remained unmatched. Germline values: CDR1 SGHRS, CDR2 YFSETQ. The DNA for the CDR3 is TGCGCCAGCAGCTCAGGGACAGCGAACACTGAAGCTTTCTTT. Its protein is CASSSGTANTEAFF.

The genes are TRBV5-1 and TRBJ2-3; 15 bases map to TRBD2. The CDR3 spans 17 residues. J gave up 4 bases and V 4 bases, and 7 bases lay outside the gene matches. Germline lookup yields CDR1 SGHRS and CDR2 YFSETQ. The CDR3 loop is CASSPGTSGRRADTQYF. CDR3 bases: TGCGCCAGCAGCCCAGGGACTAGCGGGAGGAGGGCAGATACGCAGTATTTT.

This CDR3 reads CSVTGTGGTEAFF. DNA for the CDR3: TGCAGCGTTACCGGGACAGGGGGCACTGAAGCTTTCTTT. The chain links TRBV29-1 to TRBJ1-1; 11 bases line up with TRBD1. With 5 bases clipped from V and 4 bases from J, the junction kept 3 bases outside the gene matches. This CDR3 is 13 amino acids long. CDR1 is SQVTM, CDR2 ANQGSEA, per germline.

The chain uses TRBV30 and TRBJ2-3, with TRBD2 matching over 10 bases. Germline V gene sequence: CDR1 GTSNPN, CDR2 SVGIG (reference sequence). The V segment lost 4 bases and the J segment 0 bases; nucleotides outside the gene matches: 7. The CDR3 is 16 amino acids. In DNA form, the CDR3 reads TGTGCCTGGAATTTGGGACTAGCGATGAGCACAGATACGCAGTATTTT. Translated: CAWNLGLAMSTDTQYF.

In this sample, this clone turned up once. This sequence joins TRBV19 and TRBJ2-1; D might be TRBD2 (7 bases). Germline lookup yields CDR1 LNHDA and CDR2 SQIVND (reference sequence). V was trimmed by 5 bases and J by 6 bases, leaving 20 bases between them. CDR3 length equals 16 residues. This CDR3 is CASSGATGRGVNEQFF. The CDR3 coding sequence is TGTGCCAGTAGTGGTGCAACAGGGAGGGGCGTCAATGAGCAGTTCTTC.

Remarks on this clone: Other DNA sequences within the sample encode an identical CDR3. This chain connects TRBV28 to TRBJ1-6; D possibly corresponds to TRBD1 (5 bases). The CDR3 has 14 amino acids. The V end was cut by 2 bases, the J end by 7 bases, with 9 bases between. The V gene's germline CDR1 is MDHEN and CDR2 SYDVKM. This CDR3 reads CASSLAGPNSPLHF. The CDR3 coding sequence is TGTGCCAGCAGTTTAGCAGGGCCCAATTCACCCCTCCACTTT.

The rearrangement uses TRBV7-8 and TRBJ2-7; D gene unclear. Germline CDR1 reads SGHVS; CDR2 reads FQNEAQ. This CDR3 comprises 20 residues. V was clipped by 1 base and J by 0 bases, with 25 bases between them. The CDR3 here is CASSLGQRSNNKVFSYEQYF. The CDR3, as DNA: TGTGCCAGCAGCTTAGGGCAGAGGTCCAACAATAAGGTCTTCTCCTACGAGCAGTACTTC.

The chain recombines TRBV6-5 with TRBJ1-6, with 7 bases aligning to TRBD1. The junction had 6 bases not matched to a gene; V was cut back by 6 bases and J by 7 bases. The CDR3 is 14 residues long. The germline V gene has CDR1 MNHEY and CDR2 SVGAGI. CDR3 loop: CASSRQGANSPLHF. CDR3 DNA sequence: TGTGCCAGCAGCCGACAGGGTGCGAATTCACCCCTCCACTTT.

This rearrangement joins TRBV9 to TRBJ2-7, with D possibly being TRBD1 (6 bases). The CDR3 runs 15 residues. Germline lookup yields CDR1 SGDLS and CDR2 YYNGEE. Trimming stripped 3 bases from V and 2 bases from J, with 15 bases between. This CDR3 reads CASSAADSRPYEQYF. DNA of the CDR3: TGTGCCAGCAGCGCGGCGGACAGCCGACCCTACGAGCAGTACTTC.

This clone has a single count. J is TRBJ1-4 and V is TRBV7-8; 8 nucleotides line up with TRBD1. Unmatched junction bases numbered 9, after V lost 4 bases and J lost 5 bases. This CDR3 comprises 16 residues. Germline assignment: CDR1 SGHVS and CDR2 FQNEAQ. The CDR3 protein is CASSSSRDRHNEKLFF. CDR3 nucleotides: TGTGCCAGCAGCTCGTCCCGGGACAGGCACAATGAAAAACTGTTTTTT.

The chain recombines TRBV19 with TRBJ1-2, with 7 nucleotides matching TRBD1. The trim removed 11 bases at V and 5 bases at J, leaving 17 bases unmatched. The CDR3 covers 15 residues. Germline loops: CDR1 LNHDA, CDR2 SQIVND (reference sequence). The CDR3 is CAPKGQGDRRYGYTF. In DNA, the CDR3 is TGTGCCCCCAAAGGGCAGGGGGACAGACGATATGGCTACACCTTC.

Remarks on this clone: The junction shows a germline mismatch at one end, possibly a read error. The chain employs TRBV10-3 and TRBJ1-1; perhaps TRBD1 as D (6 bases). CDR3 size: 14 residues. The germline CDR1 and CDR2 sequences are ENHRY and SYGVKD. As DNA, the CDR3 is TGTGCCATCAGTGAGTCGGTAGTCAGGGGCCCCTGGGGCTTT. Its translation is CAISESVVRGPWGF.

This clone has a single count. The V and J genes are TRBV4-3 and TRBJ1-4, with D hard to call. There are 21 residues in the CDR3. Trimming shortened V by 2 bases and J by 0 bases, and 25 bases separated the two germline ends. Germline V gene data show CDR1 as LGHNA and CDR2 as YSLEER. The CDR3 nucleotides are TGCGCCAGCAGCCAACTCGACACGGGGAGAAGGGTCGTGGCAACTAATGAAAAACTGTTTTTT. Its translation: CASSQLDTGRRVVATNEKLFF.

The chain links TRBV5-1 to TRBJ2-5, with D unresolved. This CDR3 spans 14 amino acids. The V gene's germline CDR1 is SGHRS and CDR2 YFSETQ. V was shortened by 1 base and J by 4 bases, with 11 bases between the two germline ends. CDR3 protein: CASSLTATVETQYF. CDR3 in DNA: TGCGCCAGCAGCTTGACAGCTACTGTAGAGACCCAGTACTTC. Full variable domain (outside the CDR3, taken from reference TRBV5-1 and TRBJ2-5): KAGVTQTPRYLIKTRGQQVTLSCSPISGHRSVSWYQQTPGQGLQFLFEYFSETQRNKGNFPGRFSGRQFSNSRSEMNVSTLELGDSALYLCASSLTATVETQYFGPGTRLLVL.

CDR3 bases: TGTGCCTGGAGCATCGGAGGGTCTGGTCAGCCCCAGCATTTT. This codes for CAWSIGGSGQPQHF. J is TRBJ1-5 and V is TRBV30; no definite D call. Per the germline V gene, CDR1 is GTSNPN and CDR2 is SVGIG (reference sequence). This CDR3 region has 14 residues. V dropped 3 bases and J dropped 6 bases, with 15 bases sitting between them.

The chain recombines TRBV6-2 or TRBV6-3 with TRBJ2-7, with D possibly being TRBD2 (6 bases). CDR3 length equals 13 residues. V lost 5 bases and J 6 bases, leaving 14 bases between the germline ends. CDR1 is MNHEY and CDR2 is SVGEGT in the germline V gene. CDR3 coding DNA: TGTGCCAGCAGTCGCAACCGGGACTTCGAGCAGTACTTC. This gives the protein CASSRNRDFEQYF.

V is TRBV14 and J is TRBJ1-2, with 7 bases identical to TRBD1. V lost 4 bases, J lost 5 bases, and 10 bases stayed unmatched. CDR3 size: 15 residues. Germline V gene data show CDR1 as SGHDN and CDR2 as FVKESK. The CDR3 protein is CASSPLYRGNYGYTF. CDR3 DNA: TGTGCCAGCAGCCCCCTATACAGGGGAAATTATGGCTACACCTTC.

The chain has TRBV19 and TRBJ2-7; TRBD2 matches at 8 bases. V dropped 7 bases and J dropped 0; count of bases not matched to a gene: 8. CDR3 length: 15 amino acids. CDR1 and CDR2 from the germline V gene are LNHDA and SQIVND (reference sequence). The CDR3 nucleotides are TGTGCCAGTACCCGGACTAGCCGAAACTCCTACGAGCAGTACTTC. It translates to CASTRTSRNSYEQYF.

The chain recombines TRBV7-6 with TRBJ2-1; perhaps TRBD2 as D (5 bases). The CDR3 has 14 residues. V was cut by 5 bases and J by 5 bases, with 13 bases left in between. The germline V gene encodes CDR1 SGHVS and CDR2 FNYEAQ. CDR3 bases: TGTGCCAGCAGCGAGGGTGGGGTTAACAATGAGCAGTTCTTC. This codes for CASSEGGVNNEQFF.

The chain joins TRBV2 to TRBJ2-1; 12 nucleotides match TRBD2. The CDR3 contains 14 residues. Trimming removed 10 bases from V and 6 bases from J; junction bases left unmatched: 7. From germline, CDR1 is SNHLY and CDR2 FYNNEI. The CDR3 DNA reads as TGTGCCACGTTGACTAGCGGGAGTAGCAATGAGCAGTTCTTC. It specifies CATLTSGSSNEQFF.

In its sample, this clone was seen once. The chain uses TRBV29-1 and TRBJ1-2, with D possibly TRBD1 on 6 matching bases. Germline values: CDR1 SQVTM, CDR2 ANQGSEA. The CDR3 loop spans 14 amino acids. V shed 4 bases and J shed 5 bases, with 17 bases lying between them. The CDR3 spells CSVGGLRGLYGYTF. The DNA of the CDR3 is TGCAGCGTTGGGGGGCTTCGGGGCCTGTATGGCTACACCTTC.